This T cell receptor (beta chain) came from a study of monozygotic twins with inflammatory bowel disease. Reprocessing the 5' RACE reads, TCRdb reports a single entry for every CDR3 protein and omits DNA. The sample table includes fewer than 400,000 distinct CDR3 sequences. Study outcomes and limitations: Limited statistical power may explain no repertoire similarity difference between concordant and discordant twins. The co-twins with IBD showed lower TCRbeta diversity (inverse Simpson) than their healthy siblings. Among IBD patients, fewer clonotypes were shared with others than among healthy twins, especially with disease activity.

The CDR3 extends over 13 amino acids. From germline, CDR1 is LNHNV and CDR2 YYDKDF (reference sequence). As regards this clonotype: Its cognate antigen is unknown.

Staff drew a roughly 2.5 ml blood sample from each donor. Sequencing used blood. The receptor's source is a human donor with ulcerative colitis or Crohn's disease, or a healthy co-twin of an affected twin (not recorded which). The chain recombines TRBV15 with TRBJ1-5. CDR3 amino acids: CATSRDPSQPQHF.